Listed here are 31 T cell receptor beta chains from one sample, sequenced in a study of shared clonotypes between healthy human individuals (dated by TCRdb to 2020 to 2022). Receptor libraries were prepared by the immunoSEQ multiplex PCR assay. Drawn from immuneACCESS, this table holds only the in-frame rearrangements with V and J called that TCRdb kept. Clones are partly lost; checked studies trace under half to an unresolved V gene and leave the rest unexplained. The sample includes about 2 million clones, with about 95% observed a single time. The biggest ten clones account for approximately 0.13% of the sample. Sequenced input: naive CD4+ T cells sorted from blood. In the paper's terms, the cell subset or site label means: CD45RA+ positively selected. The source of these receptors is a man aged 18 to 29 in good health.

To note about this clone: This CDR3 is also generated by other DNA sequences in the sample. The chain carries TRBV11-2 and TRBJ1-2, with unresolved D. CDR3 length equals 13 residues. The V end lost 0 bases, the J end lost 5 bases, and 7 bases lay between the germline ends. Germline V gene data show CDR1 as SGHAT and CDR2 as FQNNGV. CDR3 coding DNA: TGTGCCAGCAGCTTAGATCGCGGATATGGCTACACCTTC. Its protein product is CASSLDRGYGYTF.

The chain links TRBV28 to TRBJ1-6, with D possibly matching TRBD1 (6 bases). This CDR3 has 14 amino acids. Trimming left V 1 base short and J 7 bases short, with 8 bases between. Germline-derived CDR1 and CDR2 are MDHEN and SYDVKM. CDR3 in amino acids: CASSLYRVNSPLHF. CDR3 DNA: TGTGCCAGCAGTTTATACAGGGTGAATTCACCCCTCCACTTT.

The chain recombines TRBV6-1 with TRBJ2-5; 10 nucleotides match TRBD1. V lost 4 bases to trimming and J lost 2 bases; unmatched junction nucleotides: 4. The CDR3 totals 15 residues. Germline lookup yields CDR1 MNHNS and CDR2 SASEGT. The chain's CDR3 is CASSGTGGGQETQYF. The CDR3 DNA follows: TGTGCCAGCAGTGGGACAGGGGGGGGACAAGAGACCCAGTACTTC.

This chain uses TRBV5-4 with TRBJ1-2, with D possibly being TRBD1 (6 bases). The V end was cut by 2 bases, the J end by 14 bases, with 22 bases between. In germline, CDR1 is SGHNT, CDR2 YYREEE (reference sequence). The CDR3 has 14 amino acids. Written as DNA, the CDR3 is TGTGCCAGCAGCTTACAGGGACCCCCCTCTATTAGAACCTTC. Translation gives CASSLQGPPSIRTF.

This clone was seen a single time. In DNA form, the CDR3 reads TGTGCCAGCAGTGGGAGGACAGTTATACTAGCTGGGAATCAGCCCCAGCATTTT. This gives the protein CASSGRTVILAGNQPQHF. The rearrangement joins TRBV6-1 to TRBJ1-5; D may be TRBD1 (6 bases). Trimming left V 4 bases short and J 4 bases short, with 23 bases between. The CDR3 is 18 residues long. CDR1 is MNHNS, CDR2 SASEGT, per germline.

To note about this clone: Distinct nucleotide sequences in the sample also encode this CDR3. V and J are TRBV5-1 and TRBJ2-1; 8 nucleotides match TRBD2. V lost 0 bases to trimming and J lost 4 bases; unmatched junction nucleotides: 3. Per the germline V gene, CDR1 is SGHRS and CDR2 is YFSETQ. CDR3 size: 15 residues. Here the CDR3 reads CASSLGLAGYNEQFF. The CDR3 nucleotides are TGCGCCAGCAGCTTGGGTTTAGCGGGGTACAATGAGCAGTTCTTC.

Comment on this clone: This CDR3 is also generated by other DNA sequences in the sample. The rearrangement uses TRBV18 and TRBJ2-3; D unresolved. This CDR3 is built from 11 residues. Per germline, CDR1 KGHSH and CDR2 LQKENI. Between the trimmed V and J ends, which lost 6 bases and 2 bases, there was a span of 3 bases. The CDR3 DNA follows: TGTGCCAGCTCGTCCACAGATACGCAGTATTTT. It specifies CASSSTDTQYF.

In this sample, this clone turned up once. A much larger clone lies one base from this, so it may be a read error. The J gene is TRBJ2-3, the V gene TRBV7-6; no clear D gene. Trimming removed 1 base at V and 5 bases at J, with 1 base between. Germline V CDR1 and CDR2: SGHVS, FNYEAQ. The CDR3 is made up of 11 amino acids. The CDR3 sequence: CASSLEDTQYF. The CDR3 DNA follows: TGTGCCAGCAGCTTAGAAGATACGCAGTATTTT.

Worth noting for this clone: Being one base from a much bigger clone, this may be a read error. Other DNA sequences in the sample encode the same CDR3. The V and J genes are TRBV7-2 and TRBJ1-1; D is perhaps TRBD1 (5 bases). Germline V lookup: CDR1 SGHTA, CDR2 FQGNSA. Trimming pared 4 bases from V and 1 base from J, leaving 7 bases between. The CDR3 extends over 13 amino acids. The CDR3, as DNA: TGTGCCAGCAGCTCACAGGAGAACACTGAAGCTTTCTTT. Amino acids: CASSSQENTEAFF.

The gene calls are TRBV6-5 and TRBJ2-5; TRBD2 might be the D (6 bases). Trimming removed 4 bases at V and 7 bases at J, with 19 bases between. The CDR3 runs 15 residues. CDR1 MNHEY and CDR2 SVGAGI come from the germline V gene. CDR3 nucleotides: TGTGCCAGCAGTTCGCTTGCGGGACCAGGTGGGACCCAGTACTTC. This codes for CASSSLAGPGGTQYF.

The chain links TRBV28 to TRBJ2-3; TRBD2 matches 8 bases. The CDR3 length is 15 residues. The V gene end was trimmed by 2 bases and the J gene end by 5 bases; junction bases not matched to a gene: 6. The germline V gene has CDR1 MDHEN and CDR2 SYDVKM. CDR3: CASSLRPLAGDTQYF. The CDR3 DNA reads as TGTGCCAGCAGTTTACGTCCCCTAGCGGGAGATACGCAGTATTTT.

V is TRBV6-1 and J is TRBJ2-3; no firm D call. Germline assignment: CDR1 MNHNS and CDR2 SASEGT. This CDR3 spans 17 amino acids. Trimming stripped 1 base from V and 2 bases from J, with 16 bases between. The DNA for the CDR3 is TGTGCCAGCAGTGAAGAATTGTTGCGAGCGAACACAGATACGCAGTATTTT. Amino acid sequence: CASSEELLRANTDTQYF.

This clone was observed a single time. This chain connects TRBV5-4 to TRBJ2-5; D remains unclear. The germline gives CDR1 SGHNT, CDR2 YYREEE (reference sequence). Trimming cost V 4 bases and J 7 bases, with 26 bases left between them. This CDR3 has 17 amino acids. This CDR3 is CASSPSPGQISPGTQYF. In DNA form, the CDR3 reads TGTGCCAGCAGCCCCAGCCCGGGCCAGATCAGCCCCGGGACCCAGTACTTC.

On this clone: This may be a read error: a much more frequent sequence differs by one nucleotide. V usage is TRBV11-2 and J usage is TRBJ1-6; possible D gene TRBD1, 5 bases. The CDR3 covers 12 residues. The ends were cut back, 5 bases at V and 7 bases at J, with 6 bases in the middle. The germline gives CDR1 SGHAT, CDR2 FQNNGV. Here the CDR3 DNA reads TGTGCCAGCAGCCCAGGGAATTCACCCCTCCACTTT. As protein: CASSPGNSPLHF.

The count of this clone is one. V usage is TRBV18 and J usage is TRBJ1-3; TRBD1 aligns across 7 bases. V was pared by 1 base and J by 3 bases, with 3 bases of the junction left unmatched. The germline V gene has CDR1 KGHSH and CDR2 LQKENI. There are 15 residues in the CDR3. The CDR3, as DNA: TGTGCCAGCTCACCACTAGGGGGCGATGGAAACACCATATATTTT. This codes for CASSPLGGDGNTIYF.

This rearrangement joins TRBV28 to TRBJ1-6; TRBD1 matches at 9 bases. Germline V lookup: CDR1 MDHEN, CDR2 SYDVKM. J was trimmed by 6 bases and V by 6 bases; bases with no gene match: 9. The CDR3 length is 16 residues. The CDR3 DNA follows: TGTGCCAGCAGCCCGCAACCGGGACAGGGTAATTCACCCCTCCACTTT. Its translation: CASSPQPGQGNSPLHF.

As concerns this clone: At the DNA level, this CDR3 is encoded by other sequences in the same sample as well. The rearrangement uses TRBV30 and TRBJ2-5; the match to TRBD1 covers 7 bases. This CDR3 comprises 12 residues. Germline lookup yields CDR1 GTSNPN and CDR2 SVGIG (reference sequence). The ends lost 4 bases at V and 2 bases at J; junction bases unmatched: 1. CDR3 sequence: CAWTTGQETQYF. The CDR3 DNA sequence: TGTGCCTGGACGACAGGGCAAGAGACCCAGTACTTC. The whole variable domain, filled in from reference TRBV30 and TRBJ2-5, reads SQTIHQWPATLVQPVGSPLSLECTVEGTSNPNLYWYRQAAGRGLQLLFYSVGIGQISSEVPQNLSASRPQDRQFILSSKKLLLSDSGFYLCAWTTGQETQYFGPGTRLLVL.

CDR3 DNA sequence: TGCGCCAGCAGCTCCCTGGGACAAAATTCACCCCTCCACTTT. Protein: CASSSLGQNSPLHF. The chain employs TRBV5-1 and TRBJ1-6, with D possibly matching TRBD1 (6 bases). Germline V gives CDR1 SGHRS, CDR2 YFSETQ. V dropped 3 bases and J dropped 7 bases, with 11 bases sitting between them. This CDR3 contains 14 residues.

The V gene is TRBV21-1, the J gene TRBJ2-3; the table's D call, TRBD2, was not checked against the DNA. TRBV21-1 is labeled a pseudogene. This CDR3 spans 16 amino acids. The CDR3, as DNA: TGTGCCAGCAGCTTACAATACGGGGTGTTCACAGATACGCAGTATTTT. Its translation: CASSLQYGVFTDTQYF.

This chain joins TRBV6-5 and TRBJ1-5, with 10 bases matching TRBD1. Trimming at V came to 5 bases and at J to 6 bases, leaving 4 bases not matched to a gene. CDR3 length: 14 residues. Germline loops: CDR1 MNHEY, CDR2 SVGAGI. CDR3 loop: CASSTGQGFQPQHF. The CDR3 bases are TGTGCCAGCAGTACGGGACAGGGGTTTCAGCCCCAGCATTTT.

With regard to this clone: One junction end does not reproduce the germline sequence, and a read error may be involved. This chain connects TRBV5-1 to TRBJ1-1; possibly TRBD1 for D (6 bases). The CDR3 has 16 amino acids. Germline V gene lookup returns CDR1 SGHRS and CDR2 YFSETQ. The CDR3 protein is CASSLGGAGVKTEAFF. As DNA, the CDR3 is TGCGCCAGCAGCTTGGGAGGGGCAGGGGTGAAGACTGAAGCTTTCTTT. Using reference TRBV5-1 and TRBJ1-1 for the parts outside the CDR3, the full variable domain is KAGVTQTPRYLIKTRGQQVTLSCSPISGHRSVSWYQQTPGQGLQFLFEYFSETQRNKGNFPGRFSGRQFSNSRSEMNVSTLELGDSALYLCASSLGGAGVKTEAFFGQGTRLTVV.

The chain combines TRBV4-1 with TRBJ2-1; 7 bases line up with TRBD2. CDR3 length: 15 residues. V was clipped by 1 base and J by 9 bases; unmatched bases: 9. Per germline, CDR1 MGHRA and CDR2 YSYEKL. Written as DNA, the CDR3 is TGCGCCAGCAGCCAAGTCCAGCGGGATGAGGGTGAGCAGTTCTTC. It specifies CASSQVQRDEGEQFF.

The chain recombines TRBV7-2 with TRBJ2-7; D is unclear. V lost 4 bases and J 1 base, leaving 11 bases between the germline ends. The CDR3 runs to 14 residues. CDR1 is SGHTA, CDR2 FQGNSA, per germline. CDR3 residues: CASSSRRWSYEQYF. Written as DNA, the CDR3 is TGTGCCAGCAGCTCACGTAGATGGTCCTACGAGCAGTACTTC.

The chain carries TRBV5-8 and TRBJ1-5; D is uncertain. This CDR3 has 19 amino acids. Trimming removed 2 bases at V and 3 bases at J, with 24 bases between. Germline values: CDR1 SGHTS, CDR2 YDEGEE. CDR3: CASSLYTGETDGYNQPQHF. Written as DNA, the CDR3 is TGTGCCAGCAGCTTATATACGGGTGAGACCGACGGATACAATCAGCCCCAGCATTTT.

The V and J genes are TRBV9 and TRBJ2-1; D is perhaps TRBD2 (6 bases). The CDR3 length is 14 residues. CDR1 is SGDLS, CDR2 YYNGEE, per germline. V was cut by 0 bases and J by 6 bases, with 10 bases left in between. The DNA of the CDR3 is TGTGCCAGCAGCGTAGGCGGGAACCCCAATGAGCAGTTCTTC. Translated: CASSVGGNPNEQFF.

The chain joins TRBV5-4 to TRBJ1-1; D is uncertain. With 3 bases removed from V and 3 bases from J, the gap between germline ends came to 12 bases. Looked up from germline, CDR1 is SGHNT and CDR2 is YYREEE (reference sequence). The CDR3 spans 14 residues. The CDR3 sequence is CASSSQRADTEAFF. As DNA, the CDR3 is TGTGCCAGCAGCTCCCAAAGGGCGGACACTGAAGCTTTCTTT.

This clone occurred once. The chain uses TRBV11-2 and TRBJ2-3; D gene uncertain. Looked up from germline, CDR1 is SGHAT and CDR2 is FQNNGV. V was trimmed by 3 bases and J by 2 bases, leaving 9 bases between them. This CDR3 contains 14 residues. The CDR3 DNA sequence: TGTGCCAGCAGCTTCCGGGTCTACACAGATACGCAGTATTTT. Its protein is CASSFRVYTDTQYF.

The J gene is TRBJ2-7, the V gene TRBV6-6; no clear D. Germline V gene lookup returns CDR1 MNHNY and CDR2 SVGAGI (reference sequence). Between the trimmed V and J ends, which lost 3 bases and 5 bases, there was a span of 20 bases. This CDR3 is 16 amino acids long. The CDR3: CASSYPPENPLDEQYF. The CDR3 DNA reads as TGTGCCAGCAGTTATCCCCCAGAGAACCCCCTCGACGAGCAGTACTTC.

The V and J genes are TRBV28 and TRBJ2-4, with D hard to call. The germline V and J ends were trimmed by 2 bases and 0 bases, with 11 bases remaining between them. This CDR3 has 16 residues. CDR1 MDHEN and CDR2 SYDVKM come from the germline V gene. The DNA for the CDR3 is TGTGCCAGCAGTTTAGGGTCTCGGGTAGCCAAAAACATTCAGTACTTC. Translated: CASSLGSRVAKNIQYF.

The chain has TRBV19 and TRBJ2-5; tentative D call: TRBD1 (6 bases). The germline gives CDR1 LNHDA, CDR2 SQIVND (reference sequence). The ends were cut back, 5 bases at V and 2 bases at J, with 12 bases in the middle. This CDR3 is built from 14 residues. This chain's CDR3 is CASSSRTVQETQYF. Here the CDR3 DNA reads TGTGCCAGTAGTTCCCGGACAGTACAAGAGACCCAGTACTTC.

The V and J genes are TRBV10-1 and TRBJ1-1, with D perhaps TRBD1 (6 bases). The CDR3 contains 15 residues. Per the germline V gene, CDR1 is WNHNN and CDR2 is SYGVQD (reference sequence). Between the trimmed V and J ends, which lost 0 bases and 6 bases, there was a span of 14 bases. CDR3 sequence reads: CASSESTGRDAEAFF. The CDR3 region has the DNA TGCGCCAGCAGTGAGTCTACAGGGAGGGACGCTGAAGCTTTCTTT.